This T cell receptor (beta chain) derives from a study of cytomegalovirus exposure and HLA in healthy donors. With regard to this clone: What it binds is unknown.

The CDR3 sequence is 13 residues long. V was clipped by 6 bases and J by 0 bases, with 9 bases between them. Germline loops: CDR1 SGDLS, CDR2 YYNGEE. General study results and limits: When presence/absence was analysed, sequencing depth was taken to be roughly uniform across donors.

The PCR ran on 60 Vbeta and 13 Jbeta primers. Sequenced by immunoSEQ multiplex PCR; TCRdb stores in-frame clones only, minus some. The sample has over 200,000 clones; approximately 90% are singletons. The chain has TRBV9 and TRBJ1-1; no definite D call. Sequencing was carried out using PBMCs. This receptor was identified in a young woman in good health and CMV-seronegative. The CDR3 nucleotides read TGTGCCAGCATAGAAGTACTGAACACTGAAGCTTTCTTT. Translating gives CASIEVLNTEAFF.